Shown below are 29 T cell receptor beta chains from a single sample sequenced in a study of T cells after yellow fever vaccination. TCRdb reprocessed the 5' RACE reads with MiXCR, giving one entry per CDR3 protein. The sample holds about 340,000 distinct CDR3 sequences, approximately 12% seen once. Sequencing was performed on CD4+ T cells sorted from PBMCs, taken 15 days after the yellow fever booster vaccination. Source of these receptors: a man aged 18-30 years who received the YFV17D yellow fever vaccine.

This clonotype was seen at least ten times. V and J are TRBV19 and TRBJ2-2; 9 bases map to TRBD1. Germline assignment: CDR1 LNHDA and CDR2 SQIVND (reference sequence). CDR3 length: 16 amino acids. Unmatched junction bases numbered 10, after V lost 6 bases and J lost 5 bases. Here the CDR3 DNA reads TGTGCCAGTAGCCAGGGAGGACAGGGGATGACCGGGGAGCTGTTTTTT. Its protein is CASSQGGQGMTGELFF. Looking up the rest from reference TRBV19 and TRBJ2-2 gives the full variable domain: DGGITQSPKYLFRKEGQNVTLSCEQNLNHDAMYWYRQDPGQGLRLIYYSQIVNDFQKGDIAEGYSVSREKKESFPLTVTSAQKNPTAFYLCASSQGGQGMTGELFFGEGSRLTVL.

This clonotype was seen more than once but under ten times. The gene calls are TRBV7-9 and TRBJ2-3; D is unclear. Trimming shortened V by 2 bases and J by 0 bases, and 9 bases separated the two germline ends. Germline CDR1 is SEHNR and CDR2 is FQNEAQ (reference sequence). This CDR3 is 15 amino acids long. CDR3 nucleotides: TGTGCCAGCAGCTTATGGCAGACTAGCACAGATACGCAGTATTTT. Protein product: CASSLWQTSTDTQYF.

This clonotype has a handful of counts. The rearrangement links TRBV4-3 to TRBJ1-1; no clear D. Germline loops: CDR1 LGHNA, CDR2 YSLEER. The CDR3 totals 13 residues. The ends were cut back, 0 bases at V and 10 bases at J, with 12 bases in the middle. CDR3 region: CASSQETSWRAFF. The CDR3 DNA sequence: TGCGCCAGCAGCCAAGAAACCAGCTGGAGAGCTTTCTTT.

This clonotype came up many times. The V and J genes are TRBV9 and TRBJ2-5; 8 bases fit TRBD1. The germline V gene encodes CDR1 SGDLS and CDR2 YYNGEE. The CDR3 is 13 amino acids. After removal of 4 bases from V and 5 bases from J, the junction contained 4 bases not matched to a gene. CDR3 coding DNA: TGTGCCAGCAGCTACCGGACAGGGGAGACCCAGTACTTC. Protein sequence: CASSYRTGETQYF. Combining the CDR3 with reference TRBV9 and TRBJ2-5 gives the whole variable domain DSGVTQTPKHLITATGQRVTLRCSPRSGDLSVYWYQQSLDQGLQFLIQYYNGEERAKGNILERFSAQQFPDLHSELNLSSLELGDSALYFCASSYRTGETQYFGPGTRLLVL.

The table lists this clonotype with a few counts. The chain uses TRBV20-1 and TRBJ2-5; 8 bases fit TRBD1. V was pared by 0 bases and J by 6 bases, with 3 bases of the junction left unmatched. The CDR3 has 13 residues. Germline CDR1 is DFQATT and CDR2 is SNEGSKA (reference sequence). DNA for the CDR3: TGCAGTGCTAGAGACAGGGGGCAAAAGACCCAGTACTTC. Its translation is CSARDRGQKTQYF.

This clonotype occurred a few times. The rearrangement uses TRBV19 and TRBJ1-5, with a weak D call TRBD1 (5 bases). Germline CDR1 and CDR2: LNHDA and SQIVND (reference sequence). V was pared by 6 bases and J by 1 base, with 16 bases between. This CDR3 region has 16 residues. The CDR3 reads CASRTSQRGSNQPQHF. The CDR3 DNA reads TGTGCCAGTAGGACCTCACAAAGGGGCAGCAATCAGCCCCAGCATTTT.

The chain combines TRBV12-3 or TRBV12-4 with TRBJ1-1; the D is unclear. With 1 base removed from V and 0 bases from J, the gap between germline ends came to 12 bases. The CDR3 spans 16 residues. For the CDR3, the DNA is TGTGCCAGCAGTTTAGTATCGGGCGGCATGAACACTGAAGCTTTCTTT. This codes for CASSLVSGGMNTEAFF.

This clonotype has more than one count but fewer than ten. The chain employs TRBV6-2 or TRBV6-3 and TRBJ2-3, with 11 bases identical to TRBD2. CDR1 is MNHEY and CDR2 is SVGEGT in the germline V gene. The ends lost 6 bases at V and 4 bases at J; junction bases unmatched: 6. The CDR3 extends over 15 amino acids. Here the CDR3 DNA reads TGTGCCAGCAGACTGCATAGCGGGGGGGCAGATACGCAGTATTTT. It is translated as CASRLHSGGADTQYF.

The V and J genes are TRBV12-3 or TRBV12-4 and TRBJ1-1, with D tentatively TRBD1 (5 bases). The CDR3 sequence is 16 residues long. The germline V and J ends were trimmed by 2 bases and 5 bases, with 18 bases remaining between them. The CDR3 bases are TGTGCCAGCAGTTTAAGGTCTGGGGCGGTCGGGACTGAAGCTTTCTTT. Translation: CASSLRSGAVGTEAFF.

This clonotype was seen ten or more times. This sequence joins TRBV5-4 and TRBJ2-2, with D unclear. Germline V gene lookup returns CDR1 SGHNT and CDR2 YYREEE (reference sequence). The CDR3 extends over 11 amino acids. V shed 4 bases and J shed 7 bases, with 5 bases lying between them. In DNA, the CDR3 is TGTGCCAGCAGCGGGCGCGGGGAGCTGTTTTTT. Translating it yields CASSGRGELFF.

In this sample, this clonotype turned up a few times. V is TRBV12-3 or TRBV12-4 and J is TRBJ2-3; D possibly corresponds to TRBD1 (6 bases). The CDR3 consists of 16 residues. Trimming took off 6 bases at V and 4 bases at J, with 20 bases between the two ends. The CDR3 spells CASSYVLGAVADTQYF. DNA for the CDR3: TGTGCCAGCAGCTACGTTCTGGGGGCAGTTGCAGATACGCAGTATTTT.

This clonotype has just a few counts. The chain uses TRBV5-5 and TRBJ1-1; no clear D gene. Trimming shortened V by 2 bases and J by 3 bases, and 5 bases separated the two germline ends. CDR1 and CDR2 from the germline V gene are SGHKS and YYEKEE (reference sequence). CDR3 length: 12 amino acids. The CDR3 DNA follows: TGTGCCAGCAGCTTTACGGACACTGAAGCTTTCTTT. Its translation is CASSFTDTEAFF.

The rearrangement uses TRBV6-5 and TRBJ1-1; D possibly corresponds to TRBD1 (6 bases). V shed 2 bases and J shed 5 bases, with 12 bases lying between them. This CDR3 comprises 14 residues. From germline, CDR1 is MNHEY and CDR2 SVGAGI. The CDR3 DNA sequence: TGTGCCAGCAGTTACAACAGGGAGGGAACTGAAGCTTTCTTT. Translation gives CASSYNREGTEAFF.

This clonotype was seen repeatedly, ten times or more. The chain is built from TRBV6-5 and TRBJ2-5; D uncertain. The germline V gene has CDR1 MNHEY and CDR2 SVGAGI. CDR3 length equals 15 residues. Trimming removed 4 bases at V and 0 bases at J, with 12 bases between. CDR3 in DNA: TGTGCCAGCAGTTTGGCTGCGACGTACCAAGAGACCCAGTACTTC. As protein: CASSLAATYQETQYF.

This clonotype was counted between two and nine times. This sequence joins TRBV6-6 and TRBJ2-1; no clear D. Germline V gene sequence: CDR1 MNHNY, CDR2 SVGAGI (reference sequence). The germline V and J ends were trimmed by 0 bases and 4 bases, with 10 bases remaining between them. The length of the CDR3 is 15 residues. The CDR3 nucleotides read TGTGCCAGCAGTTACTCGCTCAGAACTTACAATGAGCAGTTCTTC. It yields the protein CASSYSLRTYNEQFF.

The V call is TRBV5-4, the J call TRBJ2-1, with D tentatively TRBD1 (5 bases). This CDR3 is built from 13 residues. CDR1 and CDR2 from the germline V gene are SGHNT and YYREEE (reference sequence). The V and J ends lost 9 bases and 7 bases respectively, with 17 bases between them. The CDR3 region is CANSRYAGNEQFF. DNA of the CDR3: TGTGCCAACAGTCGCTACGCAGGGAATGAGCAGTTCTTC. Filled out from reference TRBV5-4 and TRBJ2-1, the complete variable domain reads ETGVTQSPTHLIKTRGQQVTLRCSSQSGHNTVSWYQQALGQGPQFIFQYYREEENGRGNFPPRFSGLQFPNYSSELNVNALELDDSALYLCANSRYAGNEQFFGPGTRLTVL.

This clonotype was counted a few times. The chain recombines TRBV5-4 with TRBJ2-5; 8 positions match TRBD1. J lost 9 bases, V lost 2 bases, and 6 bases had no gene match. Germline assignment: CDR1 SGHNT and CDR2 YYREEE (reference sequence). The CDR3 consists of 13 residues. CDR3 nucleotides: TGTGCCAGCAGCTTACCGACAGGGGAGCCCCAGTACTTC. Translating gives CASSLPTGEPQYF.

This clonotype was picked up many times. J is TRBJ2-7 and V is TRBV5-1; D is unclear. CDR3 size: 14 residues. CDR1 is SGHRS and CDR2 is YFSETQ in the germline V gene. The V gene lost 2 bases and the J gene lost 3 bases, with 12 bases spanning the gap. CDR3 region: CASSLMTGDYEQYV. Written as DNA, the CDR3 is TGCGCCAGCAGCTTAATGACCGGCGACTACGAGCAGTACGTC.

This clonotype was counted a few times. This chain joins TRBV27 and TRBJ1-2; TRBD1 aligns across 11 bases. The CDR3 runs to 15 residues. CDR1 and CDR2 (germline): MNHEY, SMNVEV (reference sequence). V shed 7 bases and J 4 bases; nucleotides not matched to a gene: 8. The CDR3 DNA reads TGTGCCAGCAAGAGGACAGGGGGCCTTCTCTATGGCTACACCTTC. It yields the protein CASKRTGGLLYGYTF.

This clonotype has at least ten counts. V and J are TRBV7-2 and TRBJ2-2; D may match TRBD1 or TRBD2 (7 bases each). CDR3 size: 14 residues. V was clipped by 5 bases and J by 7 bases, with 14 bases between them. Germline V lookup: CDR1 SGHTA, CDR2 FQGNSA. Here the CDR3 DNA reads TGTGCCAGCAGCCGACCAGGGGGGGGCGGGGAGCTGTTTTTT. Protein sequence: CASSRPGGGGELFF.

The J gene is TRBJ2-5, the V gene TRBV5-1, with a weak D call TRBD2 (6 bases). Germline values: CDR1 SGHRS, CDR2 YFSETQ. CDR3 length equals 15 residues. V was shortened by 7 bases and J by 5 bases, with 21 bases between the two germline ends. CDR3 protein: CASRGSLAAGETQYF. The CDR3 DNA sequence: TGCGCCAGCCGCGGCTCCTTGGCGGCGGGGGAGACCCAGTACTTC.

This clonotype was counted between two and nine times. This chain uses TRBV19 with TRBJ2-2; TRBD1 is a possible D gene (6 bases). Germline V gene data show CDR1 as LNHDA and CDR2 as SQIVND (reference sequence). V lost 5 bases to trimming and J lost 1 base, with 14 bases between them. The CDR3 totals 16 residues. The CDR3 region is CASSSNDRKNTGELFF. The CDR3 nucleotides read TGTGCCAGTAGTTCCAACGACAGGAAGAACACCGGGGAGCTGTTTTTT. The full variable domain, in which reference TRBV19 and TRBJ2-2 provide the parts outside the CDR3, is DGGITQSPKYLFRKEGQNVTLSCEQNLNHDAMYWYRQDPGQGLRLIYYSQIVNDFQKGDIAEGYSVSREKKESFPLTVTSAQKNPTAFYLCASSSNDRKNTGELFFGEGSRLTVL.

The rearrangement uses TRBV25-1 and TRBJ2-5; D is unresolved. Trimming took 3 bases from V and 2 from J, leaving 10 bases between them. The length of the CDR3 is 14 residues. CDR1 MGHDK and CDR2 SYGVNS come from the germline V gene. The CDR3 nucleotides read TGTGCCAGCAGTGACTGGGAATATCAAGAGACCCAGTACTTC. Its translation is CASSDWEYQETQYF.

The V gene is TRBV12-3 or TRBV12-4, the J gene TRBJ2-3; TRBD2 agrees at 12 bases. The CDR3 sequence is 16 residues long. V lost 5 bases to trimming and J lost 3 bases; unmatched junction nucleotides: 6. CDR3: CASSPWTSGETDTQYF. Here the CDR3 DNA reads TGTGCCAGCAGTCCTTGGACTAGCGGGGAGACAGATACGCAGTATTTT.

This clonotype was seen a few times. The V and J genes are TRBV20-1 and TRBJ2-3; no clear D gene. The CDR3 totals 12 residues. CDR1 is DFQATT and CDR2 is SNEGSKA in the germline V gene (reference sequence). V shed 6 bases and J shed 8 bases, with 15 bases lying between them. CDR3 sequence: CSASLPPGTQYF. The CDR3, as DNA: TGCAGTGCCAGTCTCCCACCCGGTACGCAGTATTTT.

V gene TRBV10-2 combines with J gene TRBJ2-7, with 8 bases that match TRBD2. Losses at the gene ends were 10 bases for V and 5 bases for J; bases not matched to a gene: 10. CDR1 and CDR2 from the germline V gene are WSHSY and SAAADI. The CDR3 has 13 residues. The DNA of the CDR3 is TGCGCCACCAAGGCCGGGGGGGCAGACGAGCAGTACTTC. It yields the protein CATKAGGADEQYF.

The chain recombines TRBV7-9 with TRBJ2-1, with D perhaps matching TRBD1 or TRBD2 (7 bases each). There are 18 residues in the CDR3. The V gene's germline CDR1 is SEHNR and CDR2 FQNEAQ (reference sequence). V lost 4 bases and J 0 bases, leaving 19 bases between the germline ends. The CDR3 DNA is TGTGCCAGCAGCTCAGGGGGTAGCGGGCCCAGCTCCTACAATGAGCAGTTCTTC. Its translation: CASSSGGSGPSSYNEQFF.

This clonotype was seen repeatedly, ten times or more. The rearrangement uses TRBV6-5 and TRBJ2-5; 7 bases fit TRBD1. Germline V CDR1 and CDR2: MNHEY, SVGAGI. CDR3 length equals 15 residues. Unmatched junction bases numbered 9, after V lost 3 bases and J lost 5 bases. Here the CDR3 reads CASSYMKGARETQYF. CDR3 nucleotides: TGTGCCAGCAGTTATATGAAGGGGGCACGGGAGACCCAGTACTTC.

A few counts support this clonotype. CDR3 bases: TGCGCCAGCAGCCTGAATTCCGGCGGGGGGGCGGGTGAGCAGTTCTTC. This translates into CASSLNSGGGAGEQFF. V gene TRBV4-1 combines with J gene TRBJ2-1, with TRBD2 matching 9 bases. The CDR3 totals 16 residues. The V gene's germline CDR1 is MGHRA and CDR2 YSYEKL. V lost 4 bases and J lost 9; bases outside the gene matches: 13.